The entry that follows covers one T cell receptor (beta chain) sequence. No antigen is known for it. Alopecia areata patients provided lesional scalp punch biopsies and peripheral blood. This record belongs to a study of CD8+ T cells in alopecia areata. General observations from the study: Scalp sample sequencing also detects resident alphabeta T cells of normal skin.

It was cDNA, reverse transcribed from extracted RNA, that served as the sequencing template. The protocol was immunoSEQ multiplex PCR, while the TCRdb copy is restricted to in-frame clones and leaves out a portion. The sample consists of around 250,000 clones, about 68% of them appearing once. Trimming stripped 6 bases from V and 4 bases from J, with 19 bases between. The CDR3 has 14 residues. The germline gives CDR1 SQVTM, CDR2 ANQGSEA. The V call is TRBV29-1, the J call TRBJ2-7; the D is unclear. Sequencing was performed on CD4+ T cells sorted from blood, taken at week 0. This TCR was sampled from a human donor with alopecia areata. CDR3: CSVALLFGTYEQYF. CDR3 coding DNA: TGCAGCGTAGCCCTTCTCTTTGGAACTTACGAGCAGTACTTC.